The 3 T cell receptor beta chains reported below all come from one sample, sequenced in a study of vaccination and CD4 T cells after COVID-19. TCRdb recomputed calls from the PCR reads with MiXCR, one row per CDR3 protein. The profile shows about 15,000 distinct CDR3 sequences, 66% of them singletons. Sequenced here: CD4+ T cells from blood, sampled after SARS-CoV-2 vaccination. The receptors shown here come from a human donor who had recovered from COVID-19.

The V gene is TRBV28, the J gene TRBJ2-7; 10 bases align to TRBD2. The CDR3 contains 16 residues. J was trimmed by 3 bases and V by 4 bases; bases with no gene match: 9. Germline-derived CDR1 and CDR2 are MDHEN and SYDVKM. CDR3 amino acids: CASSYIFGTSDYEQYF. The CDR3 coding sequence is TGTGCCAGCAGTTATATTTTCGGGACTAGCGACTACGAGCAGTACTTC.

The chain is built from TRBV27 and TRBJ2-1; 13 bases agree with TRBD2. CDR3 length equals 17 residues. The ends lost 4 bases at V and 3 bases at J; junction bases unmatched: 6. CDR1 is MNHEY, CDR2 SMNVEV, per germline (reference sequence). CDR3 DNA sequence: TGTGCCAGCAGTTCTACTAGCGGGAGGGTCTTCTACAATGAGCAGTTCTTC. It translates to CASSSTSGRVFYNEQFF.

The chain carries TRBV19 and TRBJ2-3; tentative D call: TRBD2 (6 bases). The germline V and J ends were trimmed by 4 bases and 3 bases, with 11 bases remaining between them. The CDR3 sequence is 14 residues long. Germline CDR1 and CDR2: LNHDA and SQIVND (reference sequence). CDR3 coding DNA: TGTGCCAGTAGTAGCGGGGATGGGACAGATACGCAGTATTTT. Residues: CASSSGDGTDTQYF.